This TCR beta chain was observed in a study of shared clonotypes between healthy human individuals. The CD4+ fraction was divided into a CD45RA+ naive subset and a CD45RA-negative memory subset. Generated by immunoSEQ multiplex PCR, the TCRdb table keeps only in-frame clones and is missing some. The data hold 2 million or so clones, with 90% to 95% observed a single time. With 6 bases clipped from V and 4 bases from J, the junction kept 4 bases outside the gene matches. This CDR3 region has 13 residues. Germline V gene lookup returns CDR1 MNHEY and CDR2 SVGAGI. J is TRBJ1-1 and V is TRBV6-5, with 8 bases that match TRBD1. The sequencing input was naive CD4+ T cells sorted from blood. Subset defined: CD45RA+ positively selected. This TCR derives from a man younger than 35 in good health. The CDR3 nucleotides read TGTGCCAGCAGGCCCACAGGGGGCACTGAAGCTTTCTTT. It is translated as CASRPTGGTEAFF.